Described below is a single T cell receptor (beta chain) sequence and its context. Clones were read by immunoSEQ multiplex PCR, and TCRdb kept only the in-frame ones, dropping some. The sample yields about 290,000 clones, about nine tenths seen once. The data stem from a study of blood T cell repertoires in COVID-19. Sequencing used PBMCs or T cells enriched from blood (not recorded which). This clonotype originated in a middle-aged woman who had recovered from COVID-19.

In nucleotides, the CDR3 is TGTGCCAGCAGCTTAGATACTAGGATTTCTGAAGCTTTCTTT. This translates into CASSLDTRISEAFF. This chain links TRBV11-2 with TRBJ1-1; unclear D gene. The V end lost 0 bases, the J end lost 6 bases, and 11 bases lay between the germline ends. The V gene's germline CDR1 is SGHAT and CDR2 FQNNGV. This CDR3 region has 14 residues.